This T cell receptor (beta chain) was identified in a study of Graves' ophthalmopathy and Graves' hyperthyroidism. For repertoire sequencing, the TCR beta CDR3 regions were amplified from RNA transcripts. Second-round multiplex PCR followed a first-round RT-PCR using HTBI primers. Each CDR3 protein gets one entry after TCRdb re-called the multiplex PCR reads with MiXCR. The sample lists 350,000 to 450,000 distinct CDR3 sequences, around 19% occurring once. Clinicians made diagnoses from clinical symptoms, serum thyroxine, TRAb, thyroid ultrasound and orbital computed tomography. The germline V gene has CDR1 WNHNN and CDR2 SYGVQD (reference sequence). The CDR3 sequence is 13 residues long. V lost 8 bases to trimming and J lost 0 bases, with 7 bases between them.

The source material was peripheral blood. The V call is TRBV10-1, the J call TRBJ2-2, with D perhaps matching TRBD1 (6 bases). The receptor was derived from a young woman with Graves' ophthalmopathy. The CDR3 nucleotides are TGCGCCAGCGGGACATCGAACACCGGGGAGCTGTTTTTT. Residues: CASGTSNTGELFF.